These 15 T cell receptor beta chains originate from one sample sequenced in a study of radiotherapy plus CTLA-4 blockade in lung cancer. Here immunoSEQ multiplex PCR was the method, and the copy in TCRdb shows in-frame clones only, minus some. The sample consists of some 51,000 clones, approximately 80% of them appearing once. This sample comprised peripheral blood, obtained from a patient treated with radiotherapy plus ipilimumab. The receptors here all came from a human donor with non-small cell lung cancer whose response to radiotherapy plus ipilimumab could not be evaluated.

This clone showed up just a few times. The chain employs TRBV9 and TRBJ2-3; 12 positions agree with TRBD2. Per germline, CDR1 SGDLS and CDR2 YYNGEE. The CDR3 extends over 18 amino acids. The V gene end was trimmed by 3 bases and the J gene end by 2 bases; junction bases not matched to a gene: 10. The CDR3 loop is CASSAQARLAGDTDTQYF. The CDR3 nucleotides are TGTGCCAGCAGCGCTCAAGCTCGACTAGCGGGAGACACAGATACGCAGTATTTT.

CDR3 nucleotides: TGTGCCAGCAGTTACGAAAGGGGCCGCACCATATATTTT. Translating it yields CASSYERGRTIYF. V gene TRBV6-5 combines with J gene TRBJ1-3; D possibly corresponds to TRBD1 (5 bases). CDR3 length equals 13 residues. The V end lost 2 bases, the J end lost 9 bases, and 11 bases lay between the germline ends. Germline loops: CDR1 MNHEY, CDR2 SVGAGI.

This rearrangement joins TRBV30 to TRBJ2-1; 8 nucleotides align to TRBD2. CDR1 is GTSNPN, CDR2 SVGIG, per germline (reference sequence). The V segment lost 2 bases and the J segment 9 bases; nucleotides outside the gene matches: 24. This CDR3 region has 19 residues. The CDR3 bases are TGTGCCTGGAGTCCCTTTTTTGCCCGACGAGCGGGAGTAGGGCGTGAGCAGTTCTTC. Protein product: CAWSPFFARRAGVGREQFF. The whole variable domain, filled in from reference TRBV30 and TRBJ2-1, reads SQTIHQWPATLVQPVGSPLSLECTVEGTSNPNLYWYRQAAGRGLQLLFYSVGIGQISSEVPQNLSASRPQDRQFILSSKKLLLSDSGFYLCAWSPFFARRAGVGREQFFGPGTRLTVL.

This chain connects TRBV5-1 to TRBJ2-5; 7 nucleotides align to TRBD1. CDR1 is SGHRS, CDR2 YFSETQ, per germline. The length of the CDR3 is 13 residues. V dropped 4 bases and J dropped 6; count of bases not matched to a gene: 6. This chain's CDR3 is CASSEQGLKTQYF. Here the CDR3 DNA reads TGCGCCAGCAGCGAACAGGGGTTAAAGACCCAGTACTTC.

The chain links TRBV16 to TRBJ1-6, with D tentatively TRBD1 (6 bases). The germline V gene encodes CDR1 KGHSY and CDR2 FQNENV. The CDR3 sequence is 15 residues long. V was shortened by 0 bases and J by 8 bases, with 11 bases between the two germline ends. The CDR3 DNA sequence: TGTGCCAGCAGCCAATCACAACAGGGTCATTCACCCCTCCACTTT. Translation gives CASSQSQQGHSPLHF. Variable domain in full (rest from reference TRBV16 and TRBJ1-6): GEEVAQTPKHLVRGEGQKAKLYCAPIKGHSYVFWYQQVLKNEFKFLISFQNENVFDETGMPKERFSAKCLPNSPCSLEIQATKLEDSAVYFCASSQSQQGHSPLHFGNGTRLTVT.

The chain joins TRBV7-2 to TRBJ1-1; the D is unclear. The V end was cut by 4 bases, the J end by 6 bases, with 9 bases between. The CDR3 length is 12 residues. The germline V gene has CDR1 SGHTA and CDR2 FQGNSA. CDR3 DNA: TGTGCCAGCAGCTCCCCCGGGGCTGAAGCTTTCTTT. Residues: CASSSPGAEAFF.

The chain links TRBV9 to TRBJ2-5; tentatively, D is TRBD2 (5 bases). The CDR3 totals 15 residues. V was pared by 3 bases and J by 5 bases, with 17 bases between. CDR1 and CDR2 from the germline V gene are SGDLS and YYNGEE. The CDR3 reads CASSAPEDSSETQYF. The CDR3, as DNA: TGTGCCAGCAGCGCCCCAGAGGACTCTAGTGAGACCCAGTACTTC.

This clone has more than one count but fewer than ten. V usage is TRBV28 and J usage is TRBJ2-7, with 8 bases identical to TRBD2. This CDR3 has 15 amino acids. CDR1 and CDR2 from the germline V gene are MDHEN and SYDVKM. V lost 4 bases and J lost 2; bases outside the gene matches: 7. The DNA for the CDR3 is TGTGCCAGCAGTTCCGGGGGACTAGTTCCCTACGAGCAGTACTTC. This sequence encodes CASSSGGLVPYEQYF.

The gene calls are TRBV9 and TRBJ1-5; unclear D gene. The CDR3 has 14 residues. Deletions cut 0 bases from V and 2 bases from J, with 6 bases between. The germline V gene has CDR1 SGDLS and CDR2 YYNGEE. CDR3 coding DNA: TGTGCCAGCAGCGTAGGTTCGGGCAATCAGCCCCAGCATTTT. This gives the protein CASSVGSGNQPQHF.

Points on this clone: One end of the junction is discordant with germline, which a read error may explain. This chain uses TRBV11-2 with TRBJ2-7; maybe TRBD1 (5 bases). This CDR3 has 12 amino acids. Germline CDR1 reads SGHAT; CDR2 reads FQNNGV. CDR3 region: CASSLEVGAVYF. The CDR3 nucleotides read TGTGCCAGCAGCCTAGAGGTAGGGGCAGTGTACTTC.

The chain links TRBV27 to TRBJ1-6; D call uncertain. The V gene's germline CDR1 is MNHEY and CDR2 SMNVEV (reference sequence). The V and J ends lost 2 bases and 7 bases respectively, with 3 bases between them. CDR3 length: 12 residues. Here the CDR3 DNA reads TGTGCCAGCAGTTTACTGAATTCACCCCTCCACTTT. This codes for CASSLLNSPLHF.

V usage is TRBV4-1 and J usage is TRBJ2-2, with 10 bases matching TRBD1. The length of the CDR3 is 19 residues. V lost 1 base to trimming and J lost 6 bases; unmatched junction nucleotides: 14. CDR1 is MGHRA and CDR2 is YSYEKL in the germline V gene. CDR3: CASSQVGVLGTGVAGELFF. CDR3 sequence (DNA): TGCGCCAGCAGCCAAGTCGGGGTTCTTGGGACAGGGGTTGCCGGGGAGCTGTTTTTT.

The chain recombines TRBV7-3 with TRBJ2-2; no reliable D call. V lost 3 bases and J lost 0, with 2 bases in between. Germline assignment: CDR1 SGHTA and CDR2 FQGTGA. CDR3 length: 13 amino acids. The CDR3 spells CASSFTNTGELFF. The CDR3 DNA reads TGTGCCAGCAGCTTCACGAACACCGGGGAGCTGTTTTTT.

The chain couples TRBV11-2 to TRBJ1-1; 12 bases agree with TRBD1. Germline trimming cut 2 bases from V and 1 base from J; bases unmatched to any gene: 8. The CDR3 runs 18 residues. Looked up from germline, CDR1 is SGHAT and CDR2 is FQNNGV. The CDR3 here is CASSLILGQGAKNTEAFF. In nucleotides, the CDR3 is TGTGCCAGCAGCTTAATTCTGGGACAGGGGGCGAAGAACACTGAAGCTTTCTTT.

On this clone: Without the conserved terminal phenylalanine or tryptophan, this CDR3 likely stems from a read error. The CDR3 DNA sequence: TGTGCCAGCAGCTCCGCGGGAGGTTCGCGATATGGCTACACCCTC. Amino acid sequence: CASSSAGGSRYGYTL. The chain carries TRBV13 and TRBJ1-2; D is unresolved. V lost 4 bases, J lost 5 bases, and 17 bases lay in between. The V gene's germline CDR1 is PRHDT and CDR2 FYEKMQ (reference sequence). The CDR3 spans 15 residues.